These 23 T cell receptor beta chains were sequenced from one sample in a study of cytomegalovirus exposure and HLA in healthy donors. Only in-frame clones appear in the TCRdb table, and some are missing; sequencing was by immunoSEQ multiplex PCR. In the table there are 50,000 to 65,000 clones, about 95% of which are singletons. The sample comprised PBMCs. The receptors stem from a woman in her late teens or twenties in good health and CMV-seropositive.

The genes are TRBV27 and TRBJ2-5, with 7 nucleotides matching TRBD2. Germline assignment: CDR1 MNHEY and CDR2 SMNVEV (reference sequence). Trimming cost V 3 bases and J 7 bases; bases outside gene matches: 11. The CDR3 contains 15 residues. As DNA, the CDR3 is TGTGCCAGCAGTTTCCTTGCGGGAGAGTCGGGGACCCAGTACTTC. As protein: CASSFLAGESGTQYF.

The V and J genes are TRBV7-2 and TRBJ1-2; no firm D call. V was clipped by 4 bases and J by 9 bases, with 24 bases between them. This CDR3 is built from 16 residues. Per the germline V gene, CDR1 is SGHTA and CDR2 is FQGNSA. In DNA, the CDR3 is TGTGCCAGCAGCTCGGGTAGGGAGGTGGATTCTGGTAGCTACACCTTC. Protein sequence: CASSSGREVDSGSYTF.

The table lists this clone with a few counts. V is TRBV27 and J is TRBJ1-6; D not resolved. Germline-derived CDR1 and CDR2 are MNHEY and SMNVEV (reference sequence). This CDR3 comprises 10 residues. The CDR3 sequence: CVWANSPLHF. CDR3 DNA sequence: TGTGTCTGGGCCAATTCACCCCTCCACTTT.

This sequence joins TRBV7-9 and TRBJ2-3; D gene unclear. Germline CDR1 and CDR2: SEHNR and FQNEAQ (reference sequence). The CDR3 has 13 amino acids. V lost 3 bases to trimming and J lost 5 bases, with 9 bases between them. DNA of the CDR3: TGTGCCAGCAGCTTGACTTCGGGAGATACGCAGTATTTT. The encoded protein is CASSLTSGDTQYF.

The V gene is TRBV27, the J gene TRBJ2-2; 7 bases line up with TRBD2. This CDR3 spans 14 amino acids. Germline V gene sequence: CDR1 MNHEY, CDR2 SMNVEV (reference sequence). V gave up 4 bases and J gave up 15 bases; unmatched junction bases: 14. The CDR3 protein is CASSSTTSLRGVFF. CDR3 nucleotides: TGTGCCAGCAGTTCAACGACTAGCCTCCGGGGGGTGTTTTTT.

The gene calls are TRBV6-5 and TRBJ2-2, with D possibly matching TRBD2 (7 bases). With 2 bases removed from V and 7 bases from J, the gap between germline ends came to 11 bases. The CDR3 length is 14 residues. Germline V gene data show CDR1 as MNHEY and CDR2 as SVGAGI. CDR3 bases: TGTGCCAGCAGTTACCGGGGGGCTATCGGGGAGCTGTTTTTT. Protein sequence: CASSYRGAIGELFF.

This clone has only one observation. The CDR3 sequence: CASSLAGLDNGYTF. Here the CDR3 DNA reads TGTGCCAGCAGCCTGGCCGGTTTGGACAATGGCTACACCTTC. The J gene is TRBJ1-2, the V gene TRBV28; D possibly corresponds to TRBD1 (5 bases). V lost 6 bases and J lost 6, with 17 bases in between. Germline V gene sequence: CDR1 MDHEN, CDR2 SYDVKM. This CDR3 region has 14 residues.

The V gene is TRBV7-9, the J gene TRBJ2-3, with D maybe TRBD2 (5 bases). Germline values: CDR1 SEHNR, CDR2 FQNEAQ (reference sequence). The CDR3 is 17 amino acids. The ends were cut back, 0 bases at V and 2 bases at J, with 15 bases in the middle. The CDR3 is CASSLARGHSSTDTQYF. CDR3 bases: TGTGCCAGCAGCTTAGCGCGAGGGCACAGCTCCACAGATACGCAGTATTTT.

The genes are TRBV6-1 and TRBJ2-3, with 9 nucleotides matching TRBD1. Germline V gene lookup returns CDR1 MNHNS and CDR2 SASEGT. This CDR3 is 16 amino acids long. V trimming: 0 bases; J trimming: 3 bases; junction bases outside the gene matches: 4. DNA for the CDR3: TGTGCCAGCAGTGAAGCGGGGACAGGGTGGACAGATACGCAGTATTTT. This encodes CASSEAGTGWTDTQYF.

CDR3 residues: CAISDRDSRLSTEAFF. Here the CDR3 DNA reads TGTGCCATCAGTGATAGGGACAGTCGTCTGAGCACTGAAGCTTTCTTT. The chain carries TRBV10-3 and TRBJ1-1, with 7 bases matching TRBD1. The length of the CDR3 is 16 residues. CDR1 and CDR2 (germline): ENHRY, SYGVKD. Trimming took 3 bases from V and 4 from J; bases not matched to a gene: 11.

In nucleotides, the CDR3 is TGTGCCAGCAGTGTAGCGAACCAAGAGACCCAGTACTTC. Its translation is CASSVANQETQYF. The rearrangement uses TRBV28 and TRBJ2-5; the D gene is possibly TRBD2 (5 bases). The CDR3 runs to 13 residues. Germline V gene data show CDR1 as MDHEN and CDR2 as SYDVKM. V lost 5 bases and J 0 bases, leaving 7 bases between the germline ends.

This sequence joins TRBV28 and TRBJ1-5; D gene ambiguous. In germline, CDR1 is MDHEN, CDR2 SYDVKM. The V end lost 9 bases, the J end lost 4 bases, and 13 bases lay between the germline ends. CDR3 length: 13 amino acids. The CDR3 DNA reads as TGTGCCAGTCTCCGGACGGGGAATCAGCCCCAGCATTTT. Translation: CASLRTGNQPQHF. Using reference TRBV28 and TRBJ1-5 for the parts outside the CDR3, the full variable domain is DVKVTQSSRYLVKRTGEKVFLECVQDMDHENMFWYRQDPGLGLRLIYFSYDVKMKEKGDIPEGYSVSREKKERFSLILESASTNQTSMYLCASLRTGNQPQHFGDGTRLSIL.

The CDR3 coding sequence is TGTGCCAGCTCACTACAGGGAAGGGGCTCTGAAGCTTTCTTT. Translation gives CASSLQGRGSEAFF. V gene TRBV18 combines with J gene TRBJ1-1; TRBD1 might be the D (6 bases). CDR3 size: 14 residues. The V end lost 4 bases, the J end lost 6 bases, and 15 bases lay between the germline ends. The germline V gene has CDR1 KGHSH and CDR2 LQKENI. The full variable domain, completed using reference TRBV18 and TRBJ1-1, is NAGVMQNPRHLVRRRGQEARLRCSPMKGHSHVYWYRQLPEEGLKFMVYLQKENIIDESGMPKERFSAEFPKEGPSILRIQQVVRGDSAAYFCASSLQGRGSEAFFGQGTRLTVV.

The chain has TRBV25-1 and TRBJ2-7; 11 nucleotides agree with TRBD1. The CDR3 contains 17 residues. Germline CDR1 MGHDK, CDR2 SYGVNS. V trimming: 3 bases; J trimming: 6 bases; junction bases outside the gene matches: 13. In nucleotides, the CDR3 is TGTGCCAGCAGTGACGCCGGTGGGACAGGGGGTATTCGCGAGCAGTACTTC. Amino acids: CASSDAGGTGGIREQYF.

The rearrangement uses TRBV5-1 and TRBJ2-2; possible D gene TRBD2, 6 bases. V lost 2 bases and J 2 bases, leaving 10 bases between the germline ends. Germline-derived CDR1 and CDR2 are SGHRS and YFSETQ. The CDR3 runs 15 residues. This CDR3 reads CASSFRAGNTGELFF. Written as DNA, the CDR3 is TGCGCCAGCAGCTTCAGGGCGGGAAACACCGGGGAGCTGTTTTTT.

The V gene is TRBV19, the J gene TRBJ2-5, with D maybe TRBD1 (5 bases). Germline values: CDR1 LNHDA, CDR2 SQIVND (reference sequence). The CDR3 runs to 16 residues. V lost 3 bases to trimming and J lost 1 base, with 15 bases between them. CDR3 DNA: TGTGCCAGTAGTATCGGTCTTGGGCAGGGCCAAGAGACCCAGTACTTC. This encodes CASSIGLGQGQETQYF.

The chain carries TRBV9 and TRBJ1-5; maybe TRBD1 (6 bases). V shed 3 bases and J shed 0 bases, with 10 bases lying between them. Looked up from germline, CDR1 is SGDLS and CDR2 is YYNGEE. There are 15 residues in the CDR3. Here the CDR3 reads CASSADSYSNQPQHF. As DNA, the CDR3 is TGTGCCAGCAGCGCGGACAGTTATAGCAATCAGCCCCAGCATTTT.

V usage is TRBV7-2 and J usage is TRBJ1-2; 10 bases align to TRBD1. This CDR3 has 15 residues. CDR1 is SGHTA, CDR2 FQGNSA, per germline. V shed 6 bases and J 5 bases; nucleotides not matched to a gene: 9. The CDR3 coding sequence is TGTGCCAGCAGTCCGGGACAGGGGTTAAATTATGGCTACACCTTC. Translating it yields CASSPGQGLNYGYTF.

This clone was detected only once. The chain recombines TRBV14 with TRBJ2-1; TRBD2 matches 8 bases. CDR1 and CDR2 from the germline V gene are SGHDN and FVKESK. This CDR3 has 15 residues. With 6 bases clipped from V and 6 bases from J, the junction kept 10 bases outside the gene matches. CDR3 nucleotides: TGTGCCAGCAGACGTAGCGGGAAGAGAGGCAATGAGCAGTTCTTC. Encoded protein: CASRRSGKRGNEQFF.

The V gene is TRBV5-1, the J gene TRBJ2-6, with D possibly TRBD1 on 6 matching bases. The CDR3 is 15 amino acids. Germline-derived CDR1 and CDR2 are SGHRS and YFSETQ. Trimming removed 4 bases from V and 2 bases from J, with 10 bases in between. CDR3 DNA sequence: TGCGCCAGCAGCCCAGGGGCTGCTGGGGCCAACGTCCTGACTTTC. It translates to CASSPGAAGANVLTF.

The chain employs TRBV28 and TRBJ1-2; TRBD1 is a possible D gene (6 bases). V was shortened by 7 bases and J by 4 bases, with 16 bases between the two germline ends. The CDR3 runs 14 residues. In germline, CDR1 is MDHEN, CDR2 SYDVKM. The CDR3 here is CASKDGGRSYGYTF. In DNA form, the CDR3 reads TGTGCCAGCAAAGACGGGGGGCGTTCCTATGGCTACACCTTC.

In its sample, this clone was seen once. The chain links TRBV7-2 to TRBJ1-2, with 10 bases aligning to TRBD1. The CDR3 has 15 residues. V was clipped by 5 bases and J by 7 bases; unmatched bases: 10. Germline lookup yields CDR1 SGHTA and CDR2 FQGNSA. The CDR3 DNA reads as TGTGCCAGCAGCCGTAATTTGGACAGGGGGTTTGGCTACACCTTC. It encodes CASSRNLDRGFGYTF.

This rearrangement joins TRBV28 to TRBJ2-5; tentative D call: TRBD2 (6 bases). Germline V gives CDR1 MDHEN, CDR2 SYDVKM. This CDR3 is 15 amino acids long. V was shortened by 3 bases and J by 1 base, with 12 bases between the two germline ends. In DNA form, the CDR3 reads TGTGCCAGCAGTTTTTCGGCGGGGAGCCAAGAGACCCAGTACTTC. Amino acid sequence: CASSFSAGSQETQYF. The whole variable domain, filled in from reference TRBV28 and TRBJ2-5, reads DVKVTQSSRYLVKRTGEKVFLECVQDMDHENMFWYRQDPGLGLRLIYFSYDVKMKEKGDIPEGYSVSREKKERFSLILESASTNQTSMYLCASSFSAGSQETQYFGPGTRLLVL.